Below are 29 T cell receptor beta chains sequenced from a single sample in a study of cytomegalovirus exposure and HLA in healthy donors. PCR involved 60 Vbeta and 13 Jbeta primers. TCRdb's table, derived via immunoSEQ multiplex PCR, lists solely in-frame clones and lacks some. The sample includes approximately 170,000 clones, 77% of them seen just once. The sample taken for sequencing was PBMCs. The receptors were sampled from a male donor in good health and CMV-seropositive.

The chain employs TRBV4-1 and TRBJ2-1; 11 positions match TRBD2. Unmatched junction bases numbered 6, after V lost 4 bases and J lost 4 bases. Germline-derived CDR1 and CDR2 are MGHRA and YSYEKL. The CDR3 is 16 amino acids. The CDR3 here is CASSPNLAGGYNEQFF. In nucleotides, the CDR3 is TGCGCCAGCAGCCCCAACCTAGCGGGGGGATACAATGAGCAGTTCTTC.

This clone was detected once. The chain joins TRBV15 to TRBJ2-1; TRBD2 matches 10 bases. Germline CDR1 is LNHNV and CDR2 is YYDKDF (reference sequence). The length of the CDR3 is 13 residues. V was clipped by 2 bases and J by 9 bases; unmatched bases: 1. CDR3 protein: CATSRSGGGEQFF. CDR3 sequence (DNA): TGTGCCACCAGCAGAAGCGGGGGGGGTGAGCAGTTCTTC.

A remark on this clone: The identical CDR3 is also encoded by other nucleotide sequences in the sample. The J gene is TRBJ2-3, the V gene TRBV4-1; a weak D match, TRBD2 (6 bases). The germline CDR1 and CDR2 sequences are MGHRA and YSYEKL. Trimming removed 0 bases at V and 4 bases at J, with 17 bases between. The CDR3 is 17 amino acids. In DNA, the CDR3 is TGCGCCAGCAGCCAAGATCGGGCGGGGTACGTCGCAGATACGCAGTATTTT. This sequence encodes CASSQDRAGYVADTQYF.

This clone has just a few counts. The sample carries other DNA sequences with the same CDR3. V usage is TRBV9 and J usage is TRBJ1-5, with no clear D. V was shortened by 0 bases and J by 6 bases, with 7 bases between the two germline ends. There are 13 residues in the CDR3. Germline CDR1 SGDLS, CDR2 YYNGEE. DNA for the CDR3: TGTGCCAGCAGCGTAGCCCCTTTTCAGCCCCAGCATTTT. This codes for CASSVAPFQPQHF.

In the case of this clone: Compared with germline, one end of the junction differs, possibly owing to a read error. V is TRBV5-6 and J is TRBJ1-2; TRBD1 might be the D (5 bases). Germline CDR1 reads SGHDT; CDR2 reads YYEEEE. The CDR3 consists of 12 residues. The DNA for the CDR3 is TGTGCCAGCAACTTGGAGGGGCGTGGCTACACCTTC. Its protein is CASNLEGRGYTF.

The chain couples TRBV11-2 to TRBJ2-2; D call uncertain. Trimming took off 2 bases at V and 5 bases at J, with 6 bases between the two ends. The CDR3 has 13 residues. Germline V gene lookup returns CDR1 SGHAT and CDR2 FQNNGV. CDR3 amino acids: CASSLRPTGELFF. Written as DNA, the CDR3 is TGTGCCAGCAGCTTACGTCCGACCGGGGAGCTGTTTTTT.

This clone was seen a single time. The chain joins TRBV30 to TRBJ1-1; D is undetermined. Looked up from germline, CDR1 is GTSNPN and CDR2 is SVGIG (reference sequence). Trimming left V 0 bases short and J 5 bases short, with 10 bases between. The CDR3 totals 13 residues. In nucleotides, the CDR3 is TGTGCCTGGAGTGTCCACTCGGGGACTGAAGCTTTCTTT. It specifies CAWSVHSGTEAFF.

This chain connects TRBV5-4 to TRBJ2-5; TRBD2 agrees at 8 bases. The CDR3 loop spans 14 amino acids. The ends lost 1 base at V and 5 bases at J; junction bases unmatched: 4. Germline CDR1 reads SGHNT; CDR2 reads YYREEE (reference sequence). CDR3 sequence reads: CASSLTSGGETQYF. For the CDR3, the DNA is TGTGCCAGCAGCTTGACTAGCGGTGGCGAGACCCAGTACTTC.

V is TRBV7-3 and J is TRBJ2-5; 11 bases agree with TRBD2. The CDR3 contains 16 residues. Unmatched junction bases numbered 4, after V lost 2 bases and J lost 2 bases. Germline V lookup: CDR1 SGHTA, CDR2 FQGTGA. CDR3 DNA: TGTGCCAGCAGCTTAGGGGTAGCGGGGGGGCAAGAGACCCAGTACTTC. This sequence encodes CASSLGVAGGQETQYF.

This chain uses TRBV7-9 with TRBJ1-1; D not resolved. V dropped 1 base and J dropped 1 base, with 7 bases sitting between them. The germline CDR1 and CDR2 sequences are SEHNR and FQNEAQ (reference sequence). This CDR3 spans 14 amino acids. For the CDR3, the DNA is TGTGCCAGCAGCTTAGGGGAGGAGAACACTGAAGCTTTCTTT. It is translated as CASSLGEENTEAFF.

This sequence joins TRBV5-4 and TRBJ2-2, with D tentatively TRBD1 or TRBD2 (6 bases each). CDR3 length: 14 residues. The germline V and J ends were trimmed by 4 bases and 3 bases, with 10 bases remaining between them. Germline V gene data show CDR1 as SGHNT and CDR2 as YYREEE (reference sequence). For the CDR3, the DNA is TGTGCCAGCAGCATGGGGGGCTACACCGGGGAGCTGTTTTTT. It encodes CASSMGGYTGELFF.

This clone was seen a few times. The CDR3 loop is CASSRSGQALQETQYF. CDR3 coding DNA: TGCGCCAGCTCGCGTTCGGGACAGGCTTTACAAGAGACCCAGTACTTC. The chain carries TRBV5-1 and TRBJ2-5; 8 bases match TRBD1. The germline gives CDR1 SGHRS, CDR2 YFSETQ. The V and J ends lost 7 bases and 2 bases, in that order; junction bases with no gene match: 13. CDR3 size: 16 residues.

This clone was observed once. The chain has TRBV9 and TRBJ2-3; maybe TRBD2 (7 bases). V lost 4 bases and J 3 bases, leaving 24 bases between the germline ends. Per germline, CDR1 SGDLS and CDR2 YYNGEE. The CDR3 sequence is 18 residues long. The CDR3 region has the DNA TGTGCCAGCAGCCCAACGGGGGGCCGGCGGCTCGTGACAGATACGCAGTATTTT. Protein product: CASSPTGGRRLVTDTQYF.

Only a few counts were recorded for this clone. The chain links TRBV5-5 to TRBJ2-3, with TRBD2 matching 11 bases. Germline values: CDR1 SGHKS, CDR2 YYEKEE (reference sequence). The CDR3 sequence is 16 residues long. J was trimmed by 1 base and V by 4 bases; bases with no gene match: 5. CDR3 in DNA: TGTGCCAGCAGCCAAGAACTAGCGGGGGGCACAGATACGCAGTATTTT. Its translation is CASSQELAGGTDTQYF.

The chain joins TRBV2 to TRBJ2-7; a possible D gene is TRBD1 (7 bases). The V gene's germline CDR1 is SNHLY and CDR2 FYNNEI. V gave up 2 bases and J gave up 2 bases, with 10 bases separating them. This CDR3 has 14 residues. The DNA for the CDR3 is TGTGCCAGCAGTGAACAGGGGGAGGCCTACGAGCAGTACTTC. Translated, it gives CASSEQGEAYEQYF.

The CDR3 loop reads CASSDLPDSSGANVLTF. CDR3 coding DNA: TGTGCCAGCAGTGACCTCCCGGACTCCTCTGGGGCCAACGTCCTGACTTTC. V and J are TRBV6-1 and TRBJ2-6, with TRBD2 as a possible D gene (5 bases). The CDR3 is 17 amino acids. Per germline, CDR1 MNHNS and CDR2 SASEGT. Trimming removed 3 bases from V and 0 bases from J, with 12 bases in between.

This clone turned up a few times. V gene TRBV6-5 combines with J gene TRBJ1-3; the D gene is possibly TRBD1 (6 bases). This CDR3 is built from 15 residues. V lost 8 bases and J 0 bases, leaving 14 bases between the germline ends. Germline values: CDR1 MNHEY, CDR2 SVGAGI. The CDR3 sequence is CASRLDRSSGNTIYF. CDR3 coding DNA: TGTGCCAGCCGGCTCGACAGGTCCTCTGGAAACACCATATATTTT.

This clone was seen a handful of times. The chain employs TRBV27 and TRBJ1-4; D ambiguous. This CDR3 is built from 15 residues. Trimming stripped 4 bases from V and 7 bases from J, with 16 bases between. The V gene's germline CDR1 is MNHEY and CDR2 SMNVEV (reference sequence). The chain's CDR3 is CASSSFGGRGEKLFF. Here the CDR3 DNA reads TGTGCCAGCAGTTCTTTTGGTGGACGGGGTGAAAAACTGTTTTTT.

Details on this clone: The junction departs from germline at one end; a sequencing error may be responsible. CDR3 nucleotides: TGTGTCAGCAGTGAAGCGACAGGTAGTTACTATGGCTACACCTTC. Translating it yields CVSSEATGSYYGYTF. The chain recombines TRBV2 with TRBJ1-2, with TRBD1 as a possible D gene (6 bases). The CDR3 is 15 amino acids. Germline loops: CDR1 SNHLY, CDR2 FYNNEI.

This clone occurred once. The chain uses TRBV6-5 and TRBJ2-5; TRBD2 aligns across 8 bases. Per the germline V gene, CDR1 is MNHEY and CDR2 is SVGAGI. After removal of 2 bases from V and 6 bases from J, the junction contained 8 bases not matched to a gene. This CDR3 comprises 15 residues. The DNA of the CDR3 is TGTGCCAGCAGTTACGTGGCGGGGGGAATGCAGACCCAGTACTTC. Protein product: CASSYVAGGMQTQYF.

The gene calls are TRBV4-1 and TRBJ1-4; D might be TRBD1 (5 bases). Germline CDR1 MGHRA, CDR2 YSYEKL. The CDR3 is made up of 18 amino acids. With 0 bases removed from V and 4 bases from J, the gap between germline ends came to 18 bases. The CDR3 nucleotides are TGCGCCAGCAGCCAAGAACATCCAGGGATGACGAATAATGAAAAACTGTTTTTT. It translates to CASSQEHPGMTNNEKLFF.

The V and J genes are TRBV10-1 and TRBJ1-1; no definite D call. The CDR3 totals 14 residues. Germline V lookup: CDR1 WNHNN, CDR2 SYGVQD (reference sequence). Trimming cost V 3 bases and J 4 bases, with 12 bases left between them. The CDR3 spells CASSERLHGTEAFF. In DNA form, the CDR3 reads TGCGCCAGCAGTGAAAGACTCCACGGCACTGAAGCTTTCTTT.

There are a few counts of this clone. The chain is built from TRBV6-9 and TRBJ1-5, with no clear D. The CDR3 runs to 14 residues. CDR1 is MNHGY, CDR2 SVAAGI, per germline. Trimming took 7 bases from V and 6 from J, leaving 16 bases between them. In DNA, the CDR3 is TGTGCCAGCACTTGGGCCGGGGTAGTTCAGCCCCAGCATTTT. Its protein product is CASTWAGVVQPQHF.

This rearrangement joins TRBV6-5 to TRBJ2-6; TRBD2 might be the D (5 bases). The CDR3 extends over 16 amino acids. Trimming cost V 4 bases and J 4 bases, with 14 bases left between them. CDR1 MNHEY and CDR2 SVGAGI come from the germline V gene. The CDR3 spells CASSSYGVGGANVLTF. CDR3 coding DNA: TGTGCCAGCAGTTCATACGGGGTGGGGGGGGCCAACGTCCTGACTTTC.

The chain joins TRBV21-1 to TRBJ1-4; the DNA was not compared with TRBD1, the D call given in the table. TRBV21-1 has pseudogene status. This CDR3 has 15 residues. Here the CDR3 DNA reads TGTGCCAGCACGGGTAACAGGGACGAGAATGAAAAACTGTTTTTT. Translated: CASTGNRDENEKLFF.

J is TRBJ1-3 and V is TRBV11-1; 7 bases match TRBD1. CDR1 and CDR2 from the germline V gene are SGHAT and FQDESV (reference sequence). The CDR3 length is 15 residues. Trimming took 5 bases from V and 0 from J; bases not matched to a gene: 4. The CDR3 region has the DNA TGTGCCAGCAGCGCTGGGACAGCCTCTGGAAACACCATATATTTT. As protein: CASSAGTASGNTIYF.

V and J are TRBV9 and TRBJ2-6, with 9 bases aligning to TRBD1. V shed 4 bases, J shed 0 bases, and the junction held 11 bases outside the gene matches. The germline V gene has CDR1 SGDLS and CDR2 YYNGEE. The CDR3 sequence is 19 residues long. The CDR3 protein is CASSTRRGQGDSGANVLTF. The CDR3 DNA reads TGTGCCAGCAGCACCCGTAGGGGACAGGGAGACTCTGGGGCCAACGTCCTGACTTTC.

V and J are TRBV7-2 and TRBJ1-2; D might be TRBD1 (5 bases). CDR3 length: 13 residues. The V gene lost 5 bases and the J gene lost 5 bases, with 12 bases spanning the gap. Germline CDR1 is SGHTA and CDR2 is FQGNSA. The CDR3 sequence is CASSVTVGYGYTF. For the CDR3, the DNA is TGTGCCAGCAGCGTGACAGTGGGGTATGGCTACACCTTC. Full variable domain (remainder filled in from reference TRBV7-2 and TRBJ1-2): GAGVSQSPSNKVTEKGKDVELRCDPISGHTALYWYRQSLGQGLEFLIYFQGNSAPDKSGLPSDRFSAERTGGSVSTLTIQRTQQEDSAVYLCASSVTVGYGYTFGSGTRLTVV.

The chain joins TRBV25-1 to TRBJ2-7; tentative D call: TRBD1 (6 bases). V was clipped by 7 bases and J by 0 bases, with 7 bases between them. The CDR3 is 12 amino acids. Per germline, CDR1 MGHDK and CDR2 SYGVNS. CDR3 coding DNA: TGTGCCAGCAAAGGGGGCTCCTACGAGCAGTACTTC. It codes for CASKGGSYEQYF.